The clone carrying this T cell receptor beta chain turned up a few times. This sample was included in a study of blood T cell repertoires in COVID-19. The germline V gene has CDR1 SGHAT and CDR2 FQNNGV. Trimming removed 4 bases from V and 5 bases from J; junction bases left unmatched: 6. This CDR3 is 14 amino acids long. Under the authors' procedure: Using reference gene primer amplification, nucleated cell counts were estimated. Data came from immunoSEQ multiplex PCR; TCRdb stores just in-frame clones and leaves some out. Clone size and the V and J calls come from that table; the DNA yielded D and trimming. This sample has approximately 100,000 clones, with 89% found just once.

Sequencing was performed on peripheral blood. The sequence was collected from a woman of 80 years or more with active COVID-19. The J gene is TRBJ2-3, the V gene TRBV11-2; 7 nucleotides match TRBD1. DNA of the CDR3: TGTGCCAGCAGCTCAAACAGGGGTCGAGATACGCAGTATTTT. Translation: CASSSNRGRDTQYF.